The rows below give T cell receptor beta chains drawn from one sample of a study of cytomegalovirus exposure and HLA in healthy donors. TCRdb keeps only in-frame clones here, not all; method: immunoSEQ multiplex PCR. The sample contains around 85,000 clones, 80% of which appear only once. Sequences were obtained from PBMCs. These receptors all stem from a man aged 50 to 59 in good health and CMV-seropositive. The CDR3 runs from the conserved cysteine through the conserved F or W. D genes are given only for firm matches. Part of the rows lack a size; the others show once, few, many or a class for expanded clones.

D gene | clone size | J gene | V gene | CDR3 length | CDR3 DNA | CDR3 protein
TRBD1 | - | TRBJ1-5 | TRBV5-6 | 18 | TGTGCCAGCAGCTTTTATGGATTCGCGGGACAGGGGGCCCAGCCCCAGCATTTT | CASSFYGFAGQGAQPQHF
TRBD1 | - | TRBJ2-7 | TRBV30 | 13 | TGTGCCTGGAGTAACGGACAGGGGGCGATCGGGTACTTC | CAWSNGQGAIGYF
TRBD2 | - | TRBJ2-7 | TRBV6-6 | 15 | TGTGCCAGCAGCGAGATCAAGCGGGGTTCCTACGAGCAGTACTTC | CASSEIKRGSYEQYF
TRBD1 | - | TRBJ1-2 | TRBV29-1 | 13 | TGCAGCGTTGCCAGACAGGGCTTGGAGGGCTACACCTTC | CSVARQGLEGYTF
TRBD1 | - | TRBJ1-1 | TRBV12-5 | 18 | TGTGCTAGTGGTTTGGGTTTTGGATCGACAGGGGAGGCCACTGAAGCTTTCTTT | CASGLGFGSTGEATEAFF
- | - | TRBJ1-1 | TRBV27 | 14 | TGTGCCAGCAGTTTAACAGGGCTGAACACTGAAGCTTTCTTT | CASSLTGLNTEAFF
TRBD1 | few | TRBJ2-3 | TRBV6-5 | 15 | TGTGCCAGCACGGCCTGGACAGGTCAGACAGATACGCAGTATTTT | CASTAWTGQTDTQYF
- | - | TRBJ2-1 | TRBV9 | 13 | TGTGCCAGCAGCGTAGTCTCAGGGTGGTCGCAGTTCTTC | CASSVVSGWSQFF
TRBD1 | - | TRBJ1-1 | TRBV18 | 15 | TGTGCCAGCTCACCAAGACAGGGGGAGAACACTGAAGCTTTCTTT | CASSPRQGENTEAFF
- | few | TRBJ2-7 | TRBV7-9 | 14 | TGTGCCAGCAGCATCCGGGACTCAGCCTACGAGCAGTACTTC | CASSIRDSAYEQYF
- | - | TRBJ2-1 | TRBV5-4 | 15 | TGTGCCAGCAGCGCCAGACAGGGAGGTGTAGATGAGCAGTTCTTC | CASSARQGGVDEQFF
- | - | TRBJ2-7 | TRBV27 | 16 | TGTGCCAGCAGTGTACAGGGGACTTCTCATCCCTACGAGCAGTACTTC | CASSVQGTSHPYEQYF
TRBD1 | once | TRBJ1-2 | TRBV5-1 | 14 | TGCGCCAGCAGCTTGGAACCAGGGGGCGGTGGCTACACCTTC | CASSLEPGGGGYTF
- | - | TRBJ2-5 | TRBV30 | 15 | TGTGCCTGGAGAGGGGGATCCGAGAGTTTGGGGACCCAGTACTTC | CAWRGGSESLGTQYF
TRBD2 | - | TRBJ2-3 | TRBV7-2 | 18 | TGTGCCAGCAGCCTTCCACTCTCCGGGACTAGACGGACAGATACGCAGTATTTT | CASSLPLSGTRRTDTQYF
- | few | TRBJ2-7 | TRBV21-1 | 12 | TGTGCTACGGGACTGAATGCTGGGGAGCAGTACTTC | CATGLNAGEQYF
- | - | TRBJ2-1 | TRBV5-4 | 17 | TGTGCCAGCAGCTCTCCGGGACTCAGGGAAGTCGGTAATGAGCAGTTCTTC | CASSSPGLREVGNEQFF
- | - | TRBJ2-7 | TRBV25-1 | 13 | TGTGCCAGCAGTGTTACAGGGACCTACGAGCAGTACTTC | CASSVTGTYEQYF
TRBD2 | - | TRBJ2-5 | TRBV5-1 | 15 | TGCGCCAGCACCACTTTAGCGGGAGGAAAAGAGACCCAGTACTTC | CASTTLAGGKETQYF
- | - | TRBJ2-3 | TRBV2 | 14 | TGTGCCAGCTCCCGCCTCGGGGGCACAGATACGCAGTATTTT | CASSRLGGTDTQYF
- | - | TRBJ2-7 | TRBV11-2 | 13 | TGTGCCAGCAGCTTAGAGCGGGGCTGGGAGCAGTACTTC | CASSLERGWEQYF
TRBD1 | - | TRBJ1-6 | TRBV5-1 | 14 | TGCGCCAGCAAACCGGGACAGGCCAATTCACCCCTCCACTTT | CASKPGQANSPLHF
- | - | TRBJ2-1 | TRBV5-4 | 13 | TGTGCCAGCAGCTGGGACAAACAGAATGAGCAGTTCTTC | CASSWDKQNEQFF
- | - | TRBJ2-1 | TRBV4-1 | 13 | TGCGCCAGCAGCCCCCCTCTAGGCGCTGAGCAGTTCTTC | CASSPPLGAEQFF
- | - | TRBJ2-7 | TRBV18 | 13 | TGTGCCAGCCGAAATACAGGACCGGGCGAGCAGTACTTC | CASRNTGPGEQYF
- | once | TRBJ2-7 | TRBV7-2 | 13 | TGTGCCAGCACCACTAGCAACTTCCCCGAGCAGTACTTC | CASTTSNFPEQYF
TRBD1 | - | TRBJ1-2 | TRBV19 | 14 | TGTGCCAGTAACCCGGACAGGGATAACTATGGCTACACCTTC | CASNPDRDNYGYTF
TRBD1 | - | TRBJ2-5 | TRBV5-8 | 15 | TGTGCCAGCAGCTTGGACAGGGGCTCGAGGGAGACCCAGTACTTC | CASSLDRGSRETQYF
TRBD2 | - | TRBJ2-7 | TRBV30 | 15 | TGTGCCTGGAGTGCCGAAGCGGGAGGTCTGGGCGAGCAGTACTTC | CAWSAEAGGLGEQYF
TRBD2 | - | TRBJ2-1 | TRBV25-1 | 15 | TGTGCCAGCAGGAAGACTAGCGGGAGGGCCAATGAGCAGTTCTTC | CASRKTSGRANEQFF
- | - | TRBJ1-4 | TRBV5-4 | 14 | TGTGCCAGCAGCTTTCGACCCGGAGGGGAAAAACTGTTTTTT | CASSFRPGGEKLFF
TRBD1 | - | TRBJ1-1 | TRBV13 | 15 | TGTGCCAGCAGCCCGGGGACAGGGGGCCACACTGAAGCTTTCTTT | CASSPGTGGHTEAFF
TRBD2 | - | TRBJ2-7 | TRBV10-3 | 15 | TGTGCCATAGGGCCTAGCGGGGATCCCTCTTACGAGCAGTACTTC | CAIGPSGDPSYEQYF
TRBD2 | - | TRBJ2-2 | TRBV5-1 | 16 | TGCGCCAGCAGCTCGCGAACTAGCGGGGGAACCGGGGAGCTGTTTTTT | CASSSRTSGGTGELFF
- | few | TRBJ1-5 | TRBV30 | 12 | TGTGCCTGGAGTTATAGCAATCAGCCCCAGCATTTT | CAWSYSNQPQHF
- | - | TRBJ2-1 | TRBV7-8 | 16 | TGTGCCAGCAGCTTAGTTGCGCGGAAAGACTACAATGAGCAGTTCTTC | CASSLVARKDYNEQFF
TRBD1 | - | TRBJ1-4 | TRBV15 | 16 | TGTGCCACCAGCAGCCCTAAGGACAGGTATAATGAAAAACTGTTTTTT | CATSSPKDRYNEKLFF
TRBD1 | - | TRBJ2-7 | TRBV30 | 14 | TGTGCCTGGAGTCCGGACAGGGGTTTTTACGAGCAGTACTTC | CAWSPDRGFYEQYF
- | - | TRBJ2-1 | TRBV27 | 16 | TGTGCCAGCAGTTTTGGAGGGCCTATGGCCTACAATGAGCAGTTCTTC | CASSFGGPMAYNEQFF
- | - | TRBJ2-1 | TRBV9 | 15 | TGTGCCAGCAGCGTAGATCCAGGGTCGAACAATGAGCAGTTCTTC | CASSVDPGSNNEQFF
TRBD2 | - | TRBJ2-1 | TRBV25-1 | 15 | TGTGCCAGCAGTGAGGGAGGGTCGGCTATGCATGAGCAGTTCTTC | CASSEGGSAMHEQFF
TRBD1 | - | TRBJ2-2 | TRBV4-3 | 15 | TGCGCCAGCAGCCCTGGGACAGGGGACACCGGGGAGCTGTTTTTT | CASSPGTGDTGELFF
- | - | TRBJ2-3 | TRBV7-2 | 14 | TGTGCCAGCAGCCCTCTTGAGGGGGCAGATACGCAGTATTTT | CASSPLEGADTQYF
- | - | TRBJ2-5 | TRBV5-1 | 13 | TGCGCCAGCTCCTCGGGGGGCGCAGAGACCCAGTACTTC | CASSSGGAETQYF
TRBD2 | - | TRBJ2-1 | TRBV19 | 13 | TGTGCCAGTAGACTAGCGGGAGGCCCTGAGCAGTTCTTC | CASRLAGGPEQFF
TRBD2 | - | TRBJ2-1 | TRBV5-4 | 15 | TGTGCCAGCAGCTTAACGGGACTAGCGGACAATGAGCAGTTCTTC | CASSLTGLADNEQFF
- | - | TRBJ2-7 | TRBV6-4 | 15 | TGTGCCAGCCTAGATCAACGGACAGATGGCTACGAGCAGTACTTC | CASLDQRTDGYEQYF
- | - | TRBJ1-2 | TRBV19 | 11 | TGTGCCAGTAGTACCGGGGGGGGCTACACCTTC | CASSTGGGYTF
- | - | TRBJ1-1 | TRBV6-5 | 14 | TGTGCCAGCAGTTACTCTGGAGAGAACACTGAAGCTTTCTTT | CASSYSGENTEAFF
- | - | TRBJ2-3 | TRBV5-8 | 14 | TGTGCCAGCAGCAGAGACAGAAGCACAGATACGCAGTATTTT | CASSRDRSTDTQYF
- | - | TRBJ2-1 | TRBV15 | 13 | TGTGCCACCAGCAGAGACAGACGCGGTGAGCAGTTCTTC | CATSRDRRGEQFF
- | few | TRBJ2-7 | TRBV27 | 13 | TGTGCCAGCAGTTTATTCGCCGGGAACGAGCAGTACTTC | CASSLFAGNEQYF
- | - | TRBJ1-1 | TRBV30 | 11 | TGTGCCTGGAGTGGGCAGGGGGAAGCTTTCTTT | CAWSGQGEAFF
- | - | TRBJ2-5 | TRBV5-8 | 15 | TGTGCCAGCAGCTTGGCAGGGGACGCAGGAGAGACCCAGTACTTC | CASSLAGDAGETQYF
TRBD2 | - | TRBJ2-3 | TRBV30 | 21 | TGTGCCTGGAGTGTATTCCGTCCCGGGGGGGGACTAATAGTGAGGGCAGATACGCAGTATTTT | CAWSVFRPGGGLIVRADTQYF
- | few | TRBJ1-5 | TRBV2 | 14 | TGTGCCAGCAACTTCGTGGGGGCGGGGGAGCCCCAGCATTTT | CASNFVGAGEPQHF
TRBD1 | - | TRBJ1-1 | TRBV5-1 | 15 | TGCGCCAGCAGCCCAACGGACAGGTTTGCCACTGAAGCTTTCTTT | CASSPTDRFATEAFF
TRBD1 | once | TRBJ1-5 | TRBV5-6 | 14 | TGTGCCAGCAGCTCAGCGACAGGGCAAGAGCCCCAGCATTTT | CASSSATGQEPQHF
TRBD2 | once | TRBJ2-7 | TRBV5-1 | 15 | TGCGCCAGCAGCTTGACGGGGGGGGATCCCGGCGAGCAGTACTTC | CASSLTGGDPGEQYF